This TCR beta chain is drawn from a study of Ad26.COV2.S vaccination and SARS-CoV-2 variants. Background on the study: The Ad26.COV2.S arm of the COV1001 trial was where the donor was placed. Doses of Ad26.COV2.S were injected into muscle once or twice, 56 days apart.

The treatment is: roughly 20 received Ad26.COV2.S at low or high dose, single or two shots; about five received placebo; per-sample allocation not given. Sampling happened 63 days after the first vaccine or placebo injection. V gave up 7 bases and J gave up 5 bases, with 2 bases separating them. Germline CDR1 SNHLY, CDR2 FYNNEI. The CDR3 runs to 10 residues. A remark on this clone: Antigen: not known.

Study-wide findings and caveats: Individuals receiving vaccine had higher spike-specific TCR breadth than placebo recipients did. Total T cell responses, in the TCR breadth and depth analyses, may have been underestimated.

Profiled with immunoSEQ multiplex PCR; TCRdb holds only in-frame clones, not every one. In the table there are more than 300,000 clones, around 89% of which are singletons. The genes are TRBV2 and TRBJ2-2; D is ambiguous. Sequenced here: peripheral blood, sampled in a trial of Ad26.COV2.S vaccine versus placebo. The origin of this receptor is a person aged 18-60 years who received the Ad26.COV2.S COVID-19 vaccine or a placebo. The CDR3 protein is CASMTGELFF. As DNA, the CDR3 is TGTGCCAGCATGACCGGGGAGCTGTTTTTT.